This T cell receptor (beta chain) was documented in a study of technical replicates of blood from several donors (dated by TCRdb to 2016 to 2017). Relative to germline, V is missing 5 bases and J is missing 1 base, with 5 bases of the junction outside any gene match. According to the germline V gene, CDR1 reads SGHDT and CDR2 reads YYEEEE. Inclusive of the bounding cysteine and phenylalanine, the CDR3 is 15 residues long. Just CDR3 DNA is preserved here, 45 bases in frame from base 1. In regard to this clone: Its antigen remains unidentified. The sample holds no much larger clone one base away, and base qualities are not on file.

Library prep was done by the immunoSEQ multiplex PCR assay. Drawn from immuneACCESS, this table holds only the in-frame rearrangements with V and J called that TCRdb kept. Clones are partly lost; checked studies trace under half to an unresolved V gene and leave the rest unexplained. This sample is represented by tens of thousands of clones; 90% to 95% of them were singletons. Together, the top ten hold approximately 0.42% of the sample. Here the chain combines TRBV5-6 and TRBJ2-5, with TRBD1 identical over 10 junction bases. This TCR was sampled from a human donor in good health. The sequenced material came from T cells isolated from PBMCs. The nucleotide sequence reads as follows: TGTGCCAGCAGTCCGGGACAGGGGACCCAAGAGACCCAGTACTTC. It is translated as CASSPGQGTQETQYF.